A selection of T cell receptor beta chains follows, all from one sample in a study of blood T cell repertoires in COVID-19. Method: immunoSEQ multiplex PCR; TCRdb's copy keeps in-frame clones and lacks some. Found here are around 230,000 clones, 75% to 85% of them singletons; the top ten hold roughly 8.7%. Sequenced: PBMCs or T cells enriched from blood (not recorded which). Receptors were obtained from a man between 40 and 49 years old who had recovered from COVID-19. Each CDR3 is given with its conserved first and last residue. D genes are given only for firm matches. Expanded clones get a size class; other rows say once, few or many, or leave the size out.

V	J	size	D	length	CDR3	DNA
TRBV9	TRBJ2-5	.	.	15	CASSVAPSRQETQYF	TGTGCCAGCAGCGTAGCCCCCAGTCGACAAGAGACCCAGTACTTC
TRBV9	TRBJ2-3	.	.	16	CASSVGVRGGTDTQYF	TGTGCCAGCAGCGTAGGTGTCAGGGGGGGCACAGATACGCAGTATTTT
TRBV29-1	TRBJ2-3	.	TRBD2	15	CSVEISSGRRNTQYF	TGCAGCGTTGAAATTTCTAGCGGGAGGAGGAATACGCAGTATTTT
TRBV12-3/TRBV12-4	TRBJ1-1	few	.	13	CASSRRREAEAFF	TGTGCCAGCAGTCGTCGGAGGGAGGCTGAAGCTTTCTTT
TRBV19	TRBJ2-7	.	.	12	CASSSGEARQYF	TGTGCCAGTAGTTCCGGGGAGGCGAGGCAGTACTTC
TRBV6-2/TRBV6-3	TRBJ2-3	.	TRBD2	20	CASSFDTGTSGRARRDTQYF	TGTGCCAGCAGTTTCGACACCGGGACTAGCGGGAGGGCCAGGAGAGATACGCAGTATTTT
TRBV5-8	TRBJ1-3	.	.	17	CASSFYDLRSSGNTIYF	TGTGCCAGCAGCTTTTATGACCTCCGGAGCTCTGGAAACACCATATATTTT
TRBV5-4	TRBJ2-1	.	TRBD2	14	CASSLGGGGSEQFF	TGTGCCAGCAGCTTGGGCGGGGGGGGCAGTGAGCAGTTCTTC
TRBV4-2	TRBJ1-5	.	.	13	CASSQEYGTPQHF	TGTGCCAGCAGCCAAGAATATGGGACACCCCAGCATTTT
TRBV19	TRBJ2-1	.	TRBD2	14	CASSRLAEYNEQFF	TGTGCCAGTAGCAGACTAGCGGAGTACAATGAGCAGTTCTTC
TRBV7-2	TRBJ1-2	.	.	15	CASSTSGQINYGYTF	TGTGCCAGCAGCACTTCGGGACAAATCAACTATGGCTACACCTTC
TRBV5-1	TRBJ1-3	.	.	15	CASSDLGGSGNTIYF	TGCGCCAGCAGCGACCTAGGGGGAAGTGGAAACACCATATATTTT
TRBV11-2	TRBJ2-7	.	.	15	CASSLDVGVAYEQYF	TGTGCCAGCAGCTTAGACGTCGGGGTTGCCTACGAGCAGTACTTC
TRBV6-6	TRBJ1-6	.	.	13	CASTRTVNSPLHF	TGTGCCAGCACCCGGACAGTAAATTCACCCCTCCACTTT
TRBV18	TRBJ1-3	few	.	14	CASSPDNSGNTIYF	TGTGCCAGCTCACCAGACAACTCTGGAAACACCATATATTTT
TRBV5-8	TRBJ1-5	.	.	14	CASSSQGLGQPQHF	TGTGCCAGCAGCTCACAGGGATTAGGTCAGCCCCAGCATTTT
TRBV18	TRBJ1-2	.	.	15	CASSQEQVTLYGYTF	TGTGCCAGCTCACAAGAACAGGTGACTCTGTATGGCTACACCTTC
TRBV3-1/TRBV3-2	TRBJ2-1	.	TRBD2	16	CASSHLLAGGPGEQFF	TGTGCCAGCAGCCATCTCCTAGCGGGAGGGCCTGGTGAGCAGTTCTTC
TRBV10-1	TRBJ2-3	.	.	15	CASSGQRVGTDTQYF	TGCGCCAGCAGTGGACAGAGAGTAGGAACAGATACGCAGTATTTT
TRBV19	TRBJ1-1	.	TRBD1	18	CASSTIPGTGKPSTEAFF	TGTGCCAGTAGTACAATACCCGGGACAGGGAAACCATCCACTGAAGCTTTCTTT
TRBV2	TRBJ1-1	.	.	11	CASSTEFGAFF	TGTGCCAGCTCCACCGAGTTCGGAGCTTTCTTT
TRBV3-1/TRBV3-2	TRBJ2-7	.	.	15	CASSQDRRQGYEQYF	TGTGCCAGCAGCCAAGATCGACGTCAGGGTTACGAGCAGTACTTC
TRBV19	TRBJ2-1	.	.	17	CASSAPLSGPSYNEQFF	TGTGCCAGTAGTGCCCCTCTGAGCGGGCCCTCCTACAATGAGCAGTTCTTC
TRBV11-2	TRBJ2-1	.	.	12	CASSLQYNEQFF	TGTGCCAGCAGCTTACAATACAATGAGCAGTTCTTC
TRBV6-5	TRBJ2-7	.	TRBD1	15	CASRGQGASSYEQYF	TGTGCCAGCAGGGGACAGGGGGCGAGCTCCTACGAGCAGTACTTC
TRBV6-5	TRBJ1-2	.	TRBD1	14	CASSYKGQRLGYTF	TGTGCCAGCAGTTACAAGGGACAGCGGCTTGGCTACACCTTC
TRBV28	TRBJ2-6	.	TRBD1	17	CASSSRDRYTGANVLTF	TGTGCCAGCAGTTCCCGGGACAGGTATACTGGGGCCAACGTCCTGACTTTC
TRBV7-9	TRBJ2-7	.	TRBD2	16	CASSLVTGTSLNEQYF	TGTGCCAGCAGCTTAGTAACCGGGACTAGCCTGAACGAGCAGTACTTC
TRBV2	TRBJ1-2	.	.	14	CASSELRGNYGYTF	TGTGCCAGCAGTGAGTTGAGGGGGAACTATGGCTACACCTTC
TRBV5-8	TRBJ2-1	.	TRBD2	17	CASSLGYGLADYNEQFF	TGTGCCAGCAGCTTGGGGTACGGACTAGCGGACTACAATGAGCAGTTCTTC
TRBV6-5	TRBJ2-1	.	.	16	CASSYSADRIFNEQFF	TGTGCCAGCAGTTACTCGGCTGACAGAATATTCAATGAGCAGTTCTTC
TRBV7-3	TRBJ2-3	.	TRBD2	21	CASSLKGPPRERGPPTDTQYF	TGTGCCAGCAGCTTAAAAGGACCTCCGAGGGAGCGGGGGCCTCCCACAGATACGCAGTATTTT
TRBV19	TRBJ1-5	.	.	15	CASSIPGASNQPQHF	TGTGCCAGTAGTATCCCAGGGGCTAGCAATCAGCCCCAGCATTTT